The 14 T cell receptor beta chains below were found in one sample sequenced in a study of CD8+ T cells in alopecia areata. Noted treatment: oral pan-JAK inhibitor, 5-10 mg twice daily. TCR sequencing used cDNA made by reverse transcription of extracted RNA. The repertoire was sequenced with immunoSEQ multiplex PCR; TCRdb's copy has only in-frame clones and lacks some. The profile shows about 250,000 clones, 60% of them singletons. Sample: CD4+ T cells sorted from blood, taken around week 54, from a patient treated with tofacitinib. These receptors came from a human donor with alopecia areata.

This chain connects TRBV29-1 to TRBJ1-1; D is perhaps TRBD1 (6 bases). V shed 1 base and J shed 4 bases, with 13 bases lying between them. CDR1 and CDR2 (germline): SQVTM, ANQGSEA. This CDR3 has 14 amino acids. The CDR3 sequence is CSVEGGRGLTEAFF. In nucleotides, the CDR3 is TGCAGCGTTGAAGGGGGCAGGGGACTCACTGAAGCTTTCTTT.

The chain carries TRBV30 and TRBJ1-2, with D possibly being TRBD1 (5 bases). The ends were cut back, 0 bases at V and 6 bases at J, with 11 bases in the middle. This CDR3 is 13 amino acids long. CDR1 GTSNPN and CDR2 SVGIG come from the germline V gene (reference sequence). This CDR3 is CAWSVKGVHGYTF. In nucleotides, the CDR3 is TGTGCCTGGAGTGTAAAAGGGGTTCATGGCTACACCTTC. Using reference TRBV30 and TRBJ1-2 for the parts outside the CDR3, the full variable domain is SQTIHQWPATLVQPVGSPLSLECTVEGTSNPNLYWYRQAAGRGLQLLFYSVGIGQISSEVPQNLSASRPQDRQFILSSKKLLLSDSGFYLCAWSVKGVHGYTFGSGTRLTVV.

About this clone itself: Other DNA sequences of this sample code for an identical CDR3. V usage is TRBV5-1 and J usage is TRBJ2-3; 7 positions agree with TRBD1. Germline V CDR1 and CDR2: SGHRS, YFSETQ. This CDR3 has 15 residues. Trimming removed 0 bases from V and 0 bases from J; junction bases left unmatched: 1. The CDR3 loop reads CASSLGQGSTDTQYF. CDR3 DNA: TGCGCCAGCAGCTTGGGACAGGGAAGCACAGATACGCAGTATTTT.

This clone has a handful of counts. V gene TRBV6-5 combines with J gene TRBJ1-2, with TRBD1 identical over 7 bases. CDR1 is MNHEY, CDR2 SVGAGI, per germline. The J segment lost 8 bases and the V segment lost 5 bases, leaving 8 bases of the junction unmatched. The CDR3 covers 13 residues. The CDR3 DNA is TGTGCCAGCAGTGGAAGACAGGGTAGAGGCTACACCTTC. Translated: CASSGRQGRGYTF.

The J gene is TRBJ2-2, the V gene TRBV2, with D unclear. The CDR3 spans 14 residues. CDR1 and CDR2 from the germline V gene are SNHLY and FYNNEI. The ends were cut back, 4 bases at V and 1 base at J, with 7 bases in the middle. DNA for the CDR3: TGTGCCAGCAGTGTCCACGGGAACACCGGGGAGCTGTTTTTT. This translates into CASSVHGNTGELFF.

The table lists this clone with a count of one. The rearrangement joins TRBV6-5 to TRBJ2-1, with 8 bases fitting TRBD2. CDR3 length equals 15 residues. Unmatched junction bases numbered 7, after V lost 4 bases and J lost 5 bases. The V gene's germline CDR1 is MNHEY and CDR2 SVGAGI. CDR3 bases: TGTGCCAGCAGTTTCGGGGGGGCCGGTCACAATGAGCAGTTCTTC. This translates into CASSFGGAGHNEQFF.

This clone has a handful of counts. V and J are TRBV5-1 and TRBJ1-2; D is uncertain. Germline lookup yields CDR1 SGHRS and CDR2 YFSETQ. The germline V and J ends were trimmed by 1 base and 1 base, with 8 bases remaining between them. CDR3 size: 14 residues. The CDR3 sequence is CASSLTYLNYGYTF. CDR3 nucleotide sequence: TGCGCCAGCAGCTTGACATATCTTAACTATGGCTACACCTTC.

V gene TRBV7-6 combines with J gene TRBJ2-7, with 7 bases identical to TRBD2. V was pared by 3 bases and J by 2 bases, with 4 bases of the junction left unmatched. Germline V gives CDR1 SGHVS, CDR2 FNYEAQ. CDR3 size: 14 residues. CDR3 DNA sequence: TGTGCCAGCAGCTTGGGACTACGAGCCTACGAGCAGTACTTC. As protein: CASSLGLRAYEQYF.

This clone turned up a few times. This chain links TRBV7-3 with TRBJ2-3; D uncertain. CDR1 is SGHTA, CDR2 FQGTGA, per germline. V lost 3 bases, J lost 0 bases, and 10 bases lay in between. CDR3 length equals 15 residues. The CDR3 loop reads CASSLAVGSTDTQYF. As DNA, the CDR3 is TGTGCCAGCAGCTTGGCGGTTGGTAGCACAGATACGCAGTATTTT.

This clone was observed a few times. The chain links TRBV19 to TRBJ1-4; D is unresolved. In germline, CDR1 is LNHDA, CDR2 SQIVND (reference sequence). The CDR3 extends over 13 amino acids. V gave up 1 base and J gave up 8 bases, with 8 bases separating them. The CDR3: CASSIVWQEKLFF. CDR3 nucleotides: TGTGCCAGTAGTATAGTCTGGCAGGAAAAACTGTTTTTT.

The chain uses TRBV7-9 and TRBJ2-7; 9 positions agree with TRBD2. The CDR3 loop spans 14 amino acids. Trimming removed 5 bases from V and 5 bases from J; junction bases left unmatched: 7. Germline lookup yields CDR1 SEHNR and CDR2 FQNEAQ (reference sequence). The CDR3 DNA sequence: TGTGCCAGCAGCCCTAGGGGGACTAGCCACGAGCAGTACTTC. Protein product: CASSPRGTSHEQYF.

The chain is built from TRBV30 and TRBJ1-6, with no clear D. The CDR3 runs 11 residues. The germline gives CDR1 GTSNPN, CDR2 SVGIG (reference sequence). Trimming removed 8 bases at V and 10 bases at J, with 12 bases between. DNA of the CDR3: TGTGCCCTAATGCTCGGATCACCCCTCCACTTT. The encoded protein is CALMLGSPLHF.

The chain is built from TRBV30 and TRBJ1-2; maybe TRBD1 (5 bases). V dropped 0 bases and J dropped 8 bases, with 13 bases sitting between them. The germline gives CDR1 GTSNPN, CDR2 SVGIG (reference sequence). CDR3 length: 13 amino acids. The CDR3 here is CAWSVNQGSGYTF. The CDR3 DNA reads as TGTGCCTGGAGTGTAAACCAGGGTAGCGGCTACACCTTC.

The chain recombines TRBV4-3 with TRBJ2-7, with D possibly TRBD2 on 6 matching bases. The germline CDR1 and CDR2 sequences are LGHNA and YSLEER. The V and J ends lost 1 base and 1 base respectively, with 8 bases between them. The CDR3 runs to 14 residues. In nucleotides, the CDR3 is TGCGCCAGCAGCCAAGTGCGGGGTTCCTACGAGCAGTACTTC. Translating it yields CASSQVRGSYEQYF.